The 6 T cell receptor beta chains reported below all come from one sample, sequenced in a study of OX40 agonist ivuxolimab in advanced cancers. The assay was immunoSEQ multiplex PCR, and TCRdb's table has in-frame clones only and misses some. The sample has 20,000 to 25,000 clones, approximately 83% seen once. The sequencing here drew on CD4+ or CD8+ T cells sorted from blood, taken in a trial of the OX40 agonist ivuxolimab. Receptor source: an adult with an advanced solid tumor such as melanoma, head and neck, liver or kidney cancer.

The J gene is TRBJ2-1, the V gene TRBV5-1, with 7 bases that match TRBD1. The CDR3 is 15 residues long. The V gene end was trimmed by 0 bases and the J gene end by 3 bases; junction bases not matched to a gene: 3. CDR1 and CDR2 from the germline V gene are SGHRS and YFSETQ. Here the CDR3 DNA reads TGCGCCAGCAGCTTGGACCGGGACAGCTACAATGAGCAGTTCTTC. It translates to CASSLDRDSYNEQFF.

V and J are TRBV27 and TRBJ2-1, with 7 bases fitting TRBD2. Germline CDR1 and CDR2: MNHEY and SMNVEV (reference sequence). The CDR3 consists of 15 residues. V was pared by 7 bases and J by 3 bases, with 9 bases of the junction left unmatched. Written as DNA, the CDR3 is TGTGCCAGCATCCTTCGGGAGGACCTCTACAATGAGCAGTTCTTC. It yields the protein CASILREDLYNEQFF.

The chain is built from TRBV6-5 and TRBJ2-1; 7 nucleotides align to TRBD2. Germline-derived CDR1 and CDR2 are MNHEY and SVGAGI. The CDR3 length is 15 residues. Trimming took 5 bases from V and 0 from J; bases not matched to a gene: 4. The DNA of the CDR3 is TGTGCCAGCAGTCACGGGGGGAGCTCCTACAATGAGCAGTTCTTC. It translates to CASSHGGSSYNEQFF.

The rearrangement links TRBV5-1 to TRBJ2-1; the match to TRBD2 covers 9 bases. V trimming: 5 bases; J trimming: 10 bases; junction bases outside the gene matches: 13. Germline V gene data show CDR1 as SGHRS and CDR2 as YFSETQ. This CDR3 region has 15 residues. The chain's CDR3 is CASRPPGTSIQEQFF. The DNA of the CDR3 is TGCGCCAGCAGACCTCCCGGGACTAGCATCCAAGAGCAGTTCTTC.

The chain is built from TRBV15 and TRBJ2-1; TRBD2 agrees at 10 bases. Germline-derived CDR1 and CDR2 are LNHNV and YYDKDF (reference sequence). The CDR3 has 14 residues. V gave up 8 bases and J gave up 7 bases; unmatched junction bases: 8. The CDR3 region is CATRGLADPNEQFF. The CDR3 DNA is TGTGCCACCCGCGGACTAGCGGATCCTAATGAGCAGTTCTTC.

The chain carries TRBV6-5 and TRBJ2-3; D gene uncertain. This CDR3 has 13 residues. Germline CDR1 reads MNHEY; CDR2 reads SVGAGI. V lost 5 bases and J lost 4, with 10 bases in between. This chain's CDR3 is CASSPLRSDTQYF. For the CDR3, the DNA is TGTGCCAGCAGTCCACTAAGATCAGATACGCAGTATTTT.